This T cell receptor (beta chain) was captured by sequencing in a study of spatial heterogeneity in lung cancer. Study in general: Sequencing was performed on follow-up PBMC samples when available, collected at a median of about two years after resection.

Each molecule of TCR cDNA was tagged with one unique molecular identifier. TCRdb re-analysed the 5' RACE reads in MiXCR, keeping a single row per CDR3 protein. The data contain roughly 18,000 distinct CDR3 sequences, approximately 8.5% of them singletons. The study, taken as a whole, reports: Ubiquitous expanded tumor TCRs appeared in blood more at resection than follow-up.

This clonotype was recorded at least ten times. Its antigen is currently unknown. Noted time point: blood at routine non-recurrence follow-up after resection. Whole RNA came from tumor, nontumor lung or frozen PBMC and was sequenced without being sorted. The germline V gene has CDR1 MNHEY and CDR2 SVGEGT. V lost 6 bases, J lost 4 bases, and 5 bases stayed unmatched. The CDR3 is made up of 15 amino acids. This receptor was obtained from a male donor with early-stage non-small cell lung cancer. The material sequenced was PBMCs, taken at follow-up. The chain couples TRBV6-2 or TRBV6-3 to TRBJ2-1, with 11 bases matching TRBD2. CDR3 bases: TGTGCCAGCAGACCGACTAGCGGGAATTACAATGAGCAGTTCTTC. It is translated as CASRPTSGNYNEQFF.